This T cell receptor beta chain was obtained from a study of CD8 T cells in ankylosing spondylitis. Notes on the study in general: Significantly higher representation of disease-linked clones was reported for matched ankylosing spondylitis synovial fluid.

This clonotype has only a few counts. Its cognate antigen is unknown. Each CDR3 protein gets one entry after TCRdb re-called the 5' RACE reads with MiXCR. The repertoire holds 300,000 to 400,000 distinct CDR3 sequences, with roughly 14% as singletons. Trimming took 6 bases from V and 5 from J; bases not matched to a gene: 9. The CDR3 loop spans 14 amino acids. The germline V gene encodes CDR1 MNHEY and CDR2 SMNVEV (reference sequence). This receptor was obtained from a male donor with ankylosing spondylitis or in good health (not recorded which). This chain uses TRBV27 with TRBJ1-1; 7 bases agree with TRBD1. The sample taken for sequencing was blood, either unsorted or a sorted T cell fraction (not recorded which). CDR3 DNA sequence: TGTGCCAGCAGAGGGACAGTCCAAGGAACTGAAGCTTTCTTT. Translated, it gives CASRGTVQGTEAFF.